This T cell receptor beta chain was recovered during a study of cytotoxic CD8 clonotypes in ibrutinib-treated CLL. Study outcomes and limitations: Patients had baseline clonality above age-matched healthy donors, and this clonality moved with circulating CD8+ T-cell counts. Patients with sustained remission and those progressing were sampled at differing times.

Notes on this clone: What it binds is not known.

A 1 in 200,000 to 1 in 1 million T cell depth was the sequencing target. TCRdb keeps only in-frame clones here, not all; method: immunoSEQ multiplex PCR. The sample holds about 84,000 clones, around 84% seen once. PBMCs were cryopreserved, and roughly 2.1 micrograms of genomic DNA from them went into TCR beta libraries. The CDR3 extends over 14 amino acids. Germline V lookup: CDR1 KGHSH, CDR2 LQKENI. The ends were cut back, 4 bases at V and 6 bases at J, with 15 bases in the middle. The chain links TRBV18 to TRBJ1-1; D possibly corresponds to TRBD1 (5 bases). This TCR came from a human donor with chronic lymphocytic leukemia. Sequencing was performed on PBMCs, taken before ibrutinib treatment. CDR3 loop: CASSLMGESAEAFF. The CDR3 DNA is TGTGCCAGCTCACTTATGGGGGAGTCCGCTGAAGCTTTCTTT.